These 24 T cell receptor beta chains share one sample of origin, sequenced in a study of beta chain features in type 1 diabetes. Expressed TCRB transcripts were sequenced because the isolated RNA had all been reverse transcribed beforehand. Clones were read by immunoSEQ multiplex PCR, and TCRdb kept only the in-frame ones, dropping some. The data contain 250,000 to 350,000 clones, roughly 13% of them singletons. The study's findings and limits: Significant though moderate, a shortening of TCRB CDR3s appeared in all four CD4+ subsets of Type 1 diabetes patients.

No antigen has been assigned to these receptors. Sequencing was carried out using naive CD4+ T cells from blood. These TCRs come from a man aged 30 to 39 with type 1 diabetes.

The sample holds a few counts of this clone. CDR3 sequence: CASSLGVSEAFF. For the CDR3, the DNA is TGTGCCAGCAGCTTAGGAGTTTCTGAAGCTTTCTTT. The chain combines TRBV7-2 with TRBJ1-1; D ambiguous. The germline V gene has CDR1 SGHTA and CDR2 FQGNSA. The CDR3 runs to 12 residues. Trimming pared 1 base from V and 6 bases from J, leaving 6 bases between.

The chain combines TRBV6-6 with TRBJ2-1, with D possibly matching TRBD2 (6 bases). The germline CDR1 and CDR2 sequences are MNHNY and SVGAGI (reference sequence). Trimming stripped 7 bases from V and 7 bases from J, with 11 bases between. The CDR3 runs to 12 residues. The CDR3 bases are TGTGCCAGCAAACTAGCTTTTAATGAGCAGTTCTTC. As protein: CASKLAFNEQFF.

On this clone: The same CDR3 is also encoded by other DNA sequences in this sample. The chain combines TRBV28 with TRBJ2-1; D is uncertain. Germline loops: CDR1 MDHEN, CDR2 SYDVKM. The CDR3 length is 13 residues. V dropped 2 bases and J dropped 5 bases, with 7 bases sitting between them. In DNA form, the CDR3 reads TGTGCCAGCAGTTTACCCAGGAACAATGAGCAGTTCTTC. This encodes CASSLPRNNEQFF.

The chain has TRBV4-2 and TRBJ2-5, with D tentatively TRBD1 (6 bases). Germline V CDR1 and CDR2: LGHNA, YNFKEQ. Trimming cost V 0 bases and J 1 base, with 9 bases left between them. This CDR3 has 15 amino acids. In DNA, the CDR3 is TGTGCCAGCAGCCAAGATCCACAGGGCCAAGAGACCCAGTACTTC. Translation: CASSQDPQGQETQYF.

This chain joins TRBV18 and TRBJ2-2, with D possibly TRBD1 on 6 matching bases. From germline, CDR1 is KGHSH and CDR2 LQKENI. The V end lost 1 base, the J end lost 0 bases, and 6 bases lay between the germline ends. The CDR3 covers 15 residues. CDR3 residues: CASSPQGANTGELFF. The CDR3 DNA follows: TGTGCCAGCTCACCACAGGGGGCGAACACCGGGGAGCTGTTTTTT.

The chain recombines TRBV19 with TRBJ2-7, with D maybe TRBD2 (7 bases). The V gene lost 2 bases and the J gene lost 3 bases, with 17 bases spanning the gap. The CDR3 is 16 residues long. Germline CDR1 is LNHDA and CDR2 is SQIVND (reference sequence). The CDR3 nucleotides are TGTGCCAGTAGTATAAGGGGAGGGGACACTTACTACGAGCAGTACTTC. Protein: CASSIRGGDTYYEQYF.

There are a few counts of this clone. The V call is TRBV25-1, the J call TRBJ1-2; 9 nucleotides agree with TRBD1. J gave up 8 bases and V 5 bases, and 9 bases lay outside the gene matches. The CDR3 is 14 amino acids. The V gene's germline CDR1 is MGHDK and CDR2 SYGVNS. CDR3 residues: CASSNHRGLRGYTF. The CDR3 coding sequence is TGTGCCAGCAGTAATCACAGGGGGCTCAGAGGCTACACCTTC.

This clone was seen more than once but under ten times. The chain employs TRBV5-1 and TRBJ2-3, with 8 bases aligning to TRBD2. V was pared by 4 bases and J by 3 bases, with 7 bases of the junction left unmatched. The CDR3 is 15 amino acids. Germline V gives CDR1 SGHRS, CDR2 YFSETQ. The CDR3 nucleotides read TGCGCCAGCAGCACCGGACTAGCAGAGACAGATACGCAGTATTTT. This sequence encodes CASSTGLAETDTQYF.

V gene TRBV11-2 combines with J gene TRBJ2-3; no reliable D call. The CDR3 consists of 12 residues. CDR1 and CDR2 from the germline V gene are SGHAT and FQNNGV. V was clipped by 5 bases and J by 4 bases, with 7 bases between them. The CDR3 protein is CASSPRPDTQYF. CDR3 nucleotide sequence: TGTGCCAGCAGCCCGAGGCCAGATACGCAGTATTTT.

This sequence joins TRBV9 and TRBJ1-2, with unresolved D. This CDR3 region has 16 residues. Germline CDR1 SGDLS, CDR2 YYNGEE. The V and J ends lost 0 bases and 1 base respectively, with 13 bases between them. In DNA form, the CDR3 reads TGTGCCAGCAGCGTAGGGGCGGGTATTGGTAACTATGGCTACACCTTC. Translation gives CASSVGAGIGNYGYTF. The variable domain in full, completed from reference TRBV9 and TRBJ1-2, reads DSGVTQTPKHLITATGQRVTLRCSPRSGDLSVYWYQQSLDQGLQFLIQYYNGEERAKGNILERFSAQQFPDLHSELNLSSLELGDSALYFCASSVGAGIGNYGYTFGSGTRLTVV.

This clone has just a few counts. In the same sample, other DNA sequences code for this CDR3. Written as DNA, the CDR3 is TGTGCCAGCAGCTTGACAGGGACTGAAGCTTTCTTT. This sequence encodes CASSLTGTEAFF. The chain couples TRBV5-4 to TRBJ1-1; D perhaps matches TRBD1 (6 bases). V shed 1 base and J shed 5 bases, with 6 bases lying between them. The CDR3 runs 12 residues. Germline loops: CDR1 SGHNT, CDR2 YYREEE (reference sequence). The variable domain in full, with the rest retrieved from reference TRBV5-4 and TRBJ1-1, is ETGVTQSPTHLIKTRGQQVTLRCSSQSGHNTVSWYQQALGQGPQFIFQYYREEENGRGNFPPRFSGLQFPNYSSELNVNALELDDSALYLCASSLTGTEAFFGQGTRLTVV.

The CDR3 here is CASRSTGTDPYEQYF. CDR3 in DNA: TGTGCCAGCAGATCTACCGGGACAGATCCCTACGAGCAGTACTTC. The J gene is TRBJ2-7, the V gene TRBV27, with TRBD1 matching 7 bases. Germline V gene lookup returns CDR1 MNHEY and CDR2 SMNVEV (reference sequence). The CDR3 is 15 amino acids. The J segment lost 2 bases and the V segment lost 6 bases, leaving 10 bases of the junction unmatched.

This clone was observed a few times. The rearrangement links TRBV18 to TRBJ2-7, with TRBD2 matching 10 bases. The V and J ends lost 1 base and 1 base, in that order; junction bases with no gene match: 4. This CDR3 is built from 16 residues. In germline, CDR1 is KGHSH, CDR2 LQKENI. This CDR3 reads CASSPQGTSASYEQYF. Written as DNA, the CDR3 is TGTGCCAGCTCACCACAGGGGACTAGCGCTTCCTACGAGCAGTACTTC.

This clone was counted between two and nine times. V is TRBV28 and J is TRBJ2-5, with D maybe TRBD2 (6 bases). V lost 7 bases, J lost 6 bases, and 15 bases lay in between. The germline gives CDR1 MDHEN, CDR2 SYDVKM. CDR3 length equals 13 residues. As DNA, the CDR3 is TGTGCCAGCAACGTACCGGGACTCAAGACCCAGTACTTC. Its translation is CASNVPGLKTQYF.

J is TRBJ1-1 and V is TRBV29-1; D remains unclear. Germline V gives CDR1 SQVTM, CDR2 ANQGSEA. V shed 6 bases and J shed 1 base, with 9 bases lying between them. The CDR3 loop spans 12 amino acids. The CDR3 region has the DNA TGCAGCGTACTGACAACGAACACTGAAGCTTTCTTT. As protein: CSVLTTNTEAFF.

This clone showed up just a few times. This chain connects TRBV5-1 to TRBJ2-3; 11 bases are a match to TRBD2. The CDR3 contains 17 residues. CDR1 and CDR2 (germline): SGHRS, YFSETQ. V shed 4 bases and J 0 bases; nucleotides not matched to a gene: 7. This CDR3 reads CASSRSGRDLSTDTQYF. The CDR3 DNA sequence: TGCGCCAGCAGCCGTAGCGGGAGGGATCTTAGCACAGATACGCAGTATTTT.

This clone appeared a few times. The gene calls are TRBV11-1 and TRBJ2-3; possibly TRBD2 for D (6 bases). Germline CDR1 SGHAT, CDR2 FQDESV (reference sequence). The length of the CDR3 is 14 residues. Trimming took 5 bases from V and 6 from J, leaving 15 bases between them. CDR3 nucleotide sequence: TGTGCCAGCAGCAAGCCCAGCGGGTTCGATACGCAGTATTTT. Protein: CASSKPSGFDTQYF.

This clone has a handful of counts. The chain is built from TRBV15 and TRBJ2-5; no reliable D call. Per germline, CDR1 LNHNV and CDR2 YYDKDF (reference sequence). The V gene lost 0 bases and the J gene lost 9 bases, with 8 bases spanning the gap. The CDR3 covers 12 residues. The CDR3 DNA reads TGTGCCACCAGCAGAGATTGGCAGGCCCAGTACTTC. As protein: CATSRDWQAQYF.

This clone appeared a few times. The rearrangement links TRBV29-1 to TRBJ1-2; D may be TRBD1 (5 bases). With 4 bases removed from V and 0 bases from J, the gap between germline ends came to 12 bases. This CDR3 spans 14 amino acids. Germline-derived CDR1 and CDR2 are SQVTM and ANQGSEA. The CDR3 sequence: CSVVGQGSNYGYTF. The CDR3 DNA is TGCAGCGTTGTGGGGCAGGGCTCTAACTATGGCTACACCTTC.

This rearrangement joins TRBV30 to TRBJ2-3; possible D gene TRBD2, 6 bases. The CDR3 runs 16 residues. Trimming removed 0 bases at V and 4 bases at J, with 17 bases between. Germline lookup yields CDR1 GTSNPN and CDR2 SVGIG (reference sequence). Written as DNA, the CDR3 is TGTGCCTGGAGTGTAGGAATGGGACTGGGAGCAGATACGCAGTATTTT. Translated, it gives CAWSVGMGLGADTQYF.

This clone showed up just a few times. The V and J genes are TRBV6-1 and TRBJ1-4; 7 bases match TRBD1. Germline CDR1 reads MNHNS; CDR2 reads SASEGT. This CDR3 spans 13 amino acids. Germline trimming cut 6 bases from V and 7 bases from J; bases unmatched to any gene: 5. CDR3 protein: CASSAGTAEKLFF. The DNA for the CDR3 is TGTGCCAGCAGCGCAGGGACAGCTGAAAAACTGTTTTTT.

This clone was counted a few times. CDR3 nucleotide sequence: TGCGCCAGCAGCCAAGCTCCGGGGACAGGGGGCTACAATGAGCAGTTCTTC. Protein: CASSQAPGTGGYNEQFF. The chain carries TRBV4-3 and TRBJ2-1; 11 nucleotides match TRBD1. V lost 1 base, J lost 3 bases, and 5 bases stayed unmatched. The CDR3 sequence is 17 residues long. CDR1 is LGHNA, CDR2 YSLEER, per germline.

This clone was recorded a few times. The chain uses TRBV10-3 and TRBJ2-5, with 12 positions matching TRBD1. CDR3 length: 14 amino acids. V lost 4 bases to trimming and J lost 8 bases; unmatched junction nucleotides: 5. The germline gives CDR1 ENHRY, CDR2 SYGVKD. The CDR3, as DNA: TGTGCCATCAGTGCGGGACAGGGGGCCGTAACCCAGTACTTC. It codes for CAISAGQGAVTQYF.

This clone was counted only a few times. This chain uses TRBV30 with TRBJ1-1; 7 bases are shared with TRBD1. The CDR3 consists of 13 residues. The V gene end was trimmed by 2 bases and the J gene end by 11 bases; junction bases not matched to a gene: 11. Germline loops: CDR1 GTSNPN, CDR2 SVGIG (reference sequence). In DNA, the CDR3 is TGTGCCTGGAGTTCCTATACGACAGGGAGGGCTTTCTTT. Residues: CAWSSYTTGRAFF.